The clone carrying this T cell receptor (beta chain) was observed a handful of times. This entry comes from a study of patients and donors after allogeneic stem cell transplantation. The CDR3 runs to 14 residues. The germline CDR1 and CDR2 sequences are SGHRS and YFSETQ. V lost 5 bases and J 9 bases, leaving 15 bases between the germline ends. TCRdb redid the calling of the RT-PCR reads with MiXCR, one entry per CDR3 protein. The repertoire holds some 880,000 distinct CDR3 sequences, with around 17% as singletons. Source material: blood, either unsorted or a sorted T cell fraction (not recorded which). The sequence derives from a human donor who was either an allogeneic HSCT recipient or a stem cell or donor lymphocyte infusion donor (not recorded which). It is not recorded whose cells these are; they may come from a transplant donor. V gene TRBV5-1 combines with J gene TRBJ1-6; weak D call: TRBD1 (6 bases). CDR3 region: CASSPGQPSSPLHF. Written as DNA, the CDR3 is TGCGCCAGCAGTCCAGGACAGCCAAGTTCACCCCTCCACTTT. Full variable domain (remainder filled in from reference TRBV5-1 and TRBJ1-6): KAGVTQTPRYLIKTRGQQVTLSCSPISGHRSVSWYQQTPGQGLQFLFEYFSETQRNKGNFPGRFSGRQFSNSRSEMNVSTLELGDSALYLCASSPGQPSSPLHFGNGTRLTVT.